These 22 T cell receptor beta chains came from one sample sequenced in a study of blood T cell repertoires in COVID-19. Using immunoSEQ multiplex PCR, the repertoire was profiled, and TCRdb retains in-frame clones only, with some absent. The data hold around 100,000 clones, with over 80% observed a single time. The sample consisted of peripheral blood. These receptors all come from a man older than 75 with acute or convalescent COVID-19.

This rearrangement joins TRBV25-1 to TRBJ2-7, with D tentatively TRBD1 (5 bases). This CDR3 contains 14 residues. Trimming cost V 6 bases and J 2 bases, with 14 bases left between them. The germline CDR1 and CDR2 sequences are MGHDK and SYGVNS. The CDR3, as DNA: TGTGCCAGCAGCCCGACAGTAAGTCCCTACGAGCAGTACTTC. This codes for CASSPTVSPYEQYF.

The chain recombines TRBV5-6 with TRBJ2-3; 10 nucleotides line up with TRBD1. Germline values: CDR1 SGHDT, CDR2 YYEEEE. This CDR3 contains 15 residues. J gave up 5 bases and V 2 bases, and 5 bases lay outside the gene matches. The CDR3 region is CASSFLGQGEDTQYF. In DNA, the CDR3 is TGTGCCAGCAGCTTTCTCGGACAGGGGGAAGATACGCAGTATTTT. The complete variable domain, with remaining parts taken from reference TRBV5-6 and TRBJ2-3, reads DAGVTQSPTHLIKTRGQQVTLRCSPKSGHDTVSWYQQALGQGPQFIFQYYEEEERQRGNFPDRFSGHQFPNYSSELNVNALLLGDSALYLCASSFLGQGEDTQYFGPGTRLTVL.

The V and J genes are TRBV5-6 and TRBJ2-7, with TRBD2 identical over 7 bases. Germline assignment: CDR1 SGHDT and CDR2 YYEEEE. The ends lost 5 bases at V and 2 bases at J; junction bases unmatched: 10. CDR3 length: 15 amino acids. In nucleotides, the CDR3 is TGTGCCAGCAGGCCCTCTGGGGGAGGGGCCTACGAGCAGTACTTC. Translated, it gives CASRPSGGGAYEQYF.

This chain connects TRBV5-4 to TRBJ1-2; TRBD1 is a possible D gene (6 bases). CDR3 length equals 15 residues. V was shortened by 0 bases and J by 4 bases, with 13 bases between the two germline ends. Germline loops: CDR1 SGHNT, CDR2 YYREEE (reference sequence). For the CDR3, the DNA is TGTGCCAGCAGCTTGGCGACGGGGGGCACCTATGGCTACACCTTC. Protein: CASSLATGGTYGYTF.

The chain has TRBV3-1 (or the pseudogene TRBV3-2) and TRBJ1-3; D is unclear. Trimming took off 1 base at V and 1 base at J, with 11 bases between the two ends. CDR1 LGHDT and CDR2 YNNKEL come from the germline V gene (reference sequence). There are 16 residues in the CDR3. The CDR3 region has the DNA TGTGCCAGCAGCCAAGTGGCTCGGGTTTCTGGAAACACCATATATTTT. Its protein is CASSQVARVSGNTIYF.

This clone came up once. V is TRBV5-1 and J is TRBJ2-1; TRBD2 might be the D (7 bases). Trimming removed 8 bases at V and 6 bases at J, with 18 bases between. The germline gives CDR1 SGHRS, CDR2 YFSETQ. CDR3 length: 14 amino acids. The CDR3 region has the DNA TGCGCCAGTGGGCAGGGGCTAGCGGTCAATGAGCAGTTCTTC. This gives the protein CASGQGLAVNEQFF.

This clone came up once. The chain links TRBV6-5 to TRBJ1-5; D is unresolved. The germline V gene has CDR1 MNHEY and CDR2 SVGAGI. Trimming pared 2 bases from V and 5 bases from J, leaving 10 bases between. This CDR3 region has 14 residues. Written as DNA, the CDR3 is TGTGCCAGCAGTTACAACGGGGTAGATCAGCCCCAGCATTTT. This codes for CASSYNGVDQPQHF.

This clone is a singleton in its sample. CDR3 in amino acids: CASSLTSGGYEQYF. For the CDR3, the DNA is TGCGCCAGCAGCTTGACTAGCGGGGGCTACGAGCAGTACTTC. The chain combines TRBV5-1 with TRBJ2-7; 11 bases align to TRBD2. After removal of 1 base from V and 3 bases from J, the junction contained 0 bases not matched to a gene. The CDR3 is 14 residues long. Germline V gene data show CDR1 as SGHRS and CDR2 as YFSETQ.

The CDR3 bases are TGTGCCAGTAGTTCACGACGGGACAGGGAAACCCCTAACTATGGCTACACCTTC. It specifies CASSSRRDRETPNYGYTF. The rearrangement links TRBV19 to TRBJ1-2; 9 bases align to TRBD1. V lost 5 bases, J lost 0 bases, and 13 bases stayed unmatched. Germline CDR1 and CDR2: LNHDA and SQIVND (reference sequence). The CDR3 runs 18 residues.

This chain uses TRBV30 with TRBJ1-5; D gene unclear. The CDR3 is 14 amino acids. Germline lookup yields CDR1 GTSNPN and CDR2 SVGIG (reference sequence). Trimming cost V 0 bases and J 3 bases, with 9 bases left between them. CDR3 nucleotide sequence: TGTGCCTGGAGTGTAGGAGGCGTCAATCAGCCCCAGCATTTT. Amino acid sequence: CAWSVGGVNQPQHF.

The J gene is TRBJ2-2, the V gene TRBV7-3; the match to TRBD2 covers 7 bases. The J segment lost 8 bases and the V segment lost 0 bases, leaving 6 bases of the junction unmatched. Germline V lookup: CDR1 SGHTA, CDR2 FQGTGA. The CDR3 has 15 amino acids. The CDR3, as DNA: TGTGCCAGCAGCTTAACGGCGAGCGGGGTGGGGGAGCTGTTTTTT. Translated, it gives CASSLTASGVGELFF.

V gene TRBV6-6 combines with J gene TRBJ1-1; D not certain. With 0 bases removed from V and 1 base from J, the gap between germline ends came to 6 bases. Germline V gives CDR1 MNHNY, CDR2 SVGAGI (reference sequence). The CDR3 loop spans 14 amino acids. Here the CDR3 DNA reads TGTGCCAGCAGTTACTCGGCGGGGAACACTGAAGCTTTCTTT. It translates to CASSYSAGNTEAFF.

The chain has TRBV3-1 (or the pseudogene TRBV3-2) and TRBJ1-4, with D hard to call. Trimming removed 4 bases at V and 0 bases at J, with 6 bases between. The CDR3 is 14 residues long. Germline V gene data show CDR1 as LGHDT and CDR2 as YNNKEL (reference sequence). The CDR3 protein is CASSPSATNEKLFF. CDR3 sequence (DNA): TGTGCCAGCAGCCCCAGTGCAACTAATGAAAAACTGTTTTTT.

The chain uses TRBV5-1 and TRBJ2-1, with 9 nucleotides matching TRBD2. The CDR3 has 15 residues. Trimming at V came to 4 bases and at J to 9 bases, leaving 11 bases not matched to a gene. Per germline, CDR1 SGHRS and CDR2 YFSETQ. The CDR3 loop is CASSAKERGVSEQFF. The CDR3 coding sequence is TGCGCCAGCAGCGCCAAGGAGCGGGGGGTAAGTGAGCAGTTCTTC.

CDR3 sequence: CASSPRTGGTDTQYF. CDR3 in DNA: TGTGCCAGCAGTCCGCGGACAGGGGGCACAGATACGCAGTATTTT. The chain recombines TRBV6-2 or TRBV6-3 with TRBJ2-3; TRBD1 agrees at 9 bases. The CDR3 is made up of 15 amino acids. The ends lost 5 bases at V and 1 base at J; junction bases unmatched: 4. Looked up from germline, CDR1 is MNHEY and CDR2 is SVGEGT.

The J gene is TRBJ1-3, the V gene TRBV10-3, with D unresolved. The V end lost 7 bases, the J end lost 0 bases, and 13 bases lay between the germline ends. This CDR3 is 15 amino acids long. CDR1 ENHRY and CDR2 SYGVKD come from the germline V gene. Written as DNA, the CDR3 is TGTGCCATCATACCCGACGGGAGCTCTGGAAACACCATATATTTT. It yields the protein CAIIPDGSSGNTIYF.

This rearrangement joins TRBV5-6 to TRBJ2-7; 10 nucleotides line up with TRBD1. Germline CDR1 reads SGHDT; CDR2 reads YYEEEE. V trimming: 0 bases; J trimming: 4 bases; junction bases outside the gene matches: 7. The CDR3 spans 16 residues. CDR3 nucleotide sequence: TGTGCCAGCAGCTTGGGTGGGGGACAGGGGATATACGAGCAGTACTTC. Protein product: CASSLGGGQGIYEQYF.

The chain couples TRBV7-3 to TRBJ2-6; TRBD2 matches 7 bases. CDR3 length: 17 amino acids. V was clipped by 5 bases and J by 0 bases; unmatched bases: 7. CDR1 is SGHTA and CDR2 is FQGTGA in the germline V gene. The CDR3 DNA reads TGTGCCAGCAGCCTACTAGCGCCCCTCTCTGGGGCCAACGTCCTGACTTTC. Protein product: CASSLLAPLSGANVLTF.

The chain uses TRBV7-2 and TRBJ2-1; 11 bases are shared with TRBD2. Per germline, CDR1 SGHTA and CDR2 FQGNSA. The CDR3 sequence is 16 residues long. The trim removed 4 bases at V and 5 bases at J, leaving 7 bases unmatched. The CDR3 sequence is CASSSYVLAGDNEQFF. The CDR3 nucleotides read TGTGCCAGCAGCTCCTACGTACTAGCGGGAGACAATGAGCAGTTCTTC.

This chain connects TRBV18 to TRBJ2-5; a weak D match, TRBD1 (5 bases). CDR1 is KGHSH, CDR2 LQKENI, per germline. This CDR3 is 13 amino acids long. Trimming stripped 5 bases from V and 1 base from J, with 8 bases between. CDR3 coding DNA: TGTGCCAGCTCAGGGGCCAGCCAAGAGACCCAGTACTTC. The encoded protein is CASSGASQETQYF.

The sample holds one count of this clone. The chain recombines TRBV7-2 with TRBJ1-1; tentatively, D is TRBD1 (6 bases). The CDR3 spans 14 residues. With 3 bases removed from V and 11 bases from J, the gap between germline ends came to 19 bases. The V gene's germline CDR1 is SGHTA and CDR2 FQGNSA. CDR3 protein: CASSFLTGRQRAFF. The CDR3 nucleotides read TGTGCCAGCAGCTTTCTCACAGGGCGTCAACGGGCTTTCTTT.

The chain has TRBV30 and TRBJ2-7; the D gene is possibly TRBD1 (7 bases). V was cut by 7 bases and J by 4 bases, with 11 bases left in between. Germline V gives CDR1 GTSNPN, CDR2 SVGIG (reference sequence). The CDR3 consists of 11 residues. The CDR3 is CASGGQYEQYF. DNA of the CDR3: TGTGCCTCCGGGGGACAGTACGAGCAGTACTTC.